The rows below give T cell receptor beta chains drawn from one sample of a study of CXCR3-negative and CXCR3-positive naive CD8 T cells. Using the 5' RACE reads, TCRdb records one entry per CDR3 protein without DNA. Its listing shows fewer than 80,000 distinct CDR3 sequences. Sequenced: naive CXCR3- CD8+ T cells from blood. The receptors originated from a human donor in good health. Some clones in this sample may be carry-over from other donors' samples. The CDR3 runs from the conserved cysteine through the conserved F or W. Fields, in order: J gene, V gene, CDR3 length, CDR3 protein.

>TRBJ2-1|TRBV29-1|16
CSVEGQGVSSYNEQFF
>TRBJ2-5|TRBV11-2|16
CASSLGRLGYQETQYF
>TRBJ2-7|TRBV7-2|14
CASSSDLGGYEQYF
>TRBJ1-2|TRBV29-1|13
CSVQAPADYGYTF
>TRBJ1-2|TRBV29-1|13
CSVRFRVGYGYTF
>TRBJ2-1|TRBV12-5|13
CASGLARVDKQFF
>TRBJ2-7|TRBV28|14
CASSLIQGAYEQYF
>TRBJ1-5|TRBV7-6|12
CASRDLGQPQHF
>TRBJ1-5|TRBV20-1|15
CSALVEGYGNQPQHF
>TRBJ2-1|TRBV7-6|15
CASSLLHGTYNEQFF
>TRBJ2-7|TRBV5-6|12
CASSSSVHEQYF
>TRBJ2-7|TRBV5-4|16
CASRATSGEISYEQYF
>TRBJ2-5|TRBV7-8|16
CASSLVPQWGSETQYF
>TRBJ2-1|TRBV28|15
CASRLGLYSYNEQFF
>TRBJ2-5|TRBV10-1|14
CASSELRGQETQYF
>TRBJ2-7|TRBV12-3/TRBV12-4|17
CASSPNKGGQGAYEQYF
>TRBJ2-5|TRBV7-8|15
CASSFRTGGRETQYF
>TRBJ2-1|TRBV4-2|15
CASSQDSGSVNEQFF
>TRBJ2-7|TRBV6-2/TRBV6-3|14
CASSYGTSSNEQYF
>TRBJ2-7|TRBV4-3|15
CASSQEGGVGYEQYF
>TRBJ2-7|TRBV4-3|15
CASSQDWDNTYEQYF
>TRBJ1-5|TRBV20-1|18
CSARDPPRTGEGNQPQHF
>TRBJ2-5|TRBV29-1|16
CSVEDPGAPSQETQYF
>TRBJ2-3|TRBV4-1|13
CASSHGGTDTQYF
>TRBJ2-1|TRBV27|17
CASSRTSGTVGYNEQFF
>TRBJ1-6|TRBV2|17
CASSESSARAVNSPLHF
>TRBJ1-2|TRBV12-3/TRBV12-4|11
CASSSSYGYTF
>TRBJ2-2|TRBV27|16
CASTISGGANTGELFF
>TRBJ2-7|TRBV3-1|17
CASSQDDLPEANYEQYF
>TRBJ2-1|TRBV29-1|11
CTYGGNNEQFF
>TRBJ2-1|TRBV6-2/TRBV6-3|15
CASSPSGHLYNEQFF
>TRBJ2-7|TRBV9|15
CASSVGDGKTYEQYF
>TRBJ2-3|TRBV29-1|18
CSALTGLAGAVSTDTQYF
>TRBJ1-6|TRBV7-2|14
CASSFGTGASPLHF
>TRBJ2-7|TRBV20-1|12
CSAREREYEQYF
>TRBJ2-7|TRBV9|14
CASSVGGFTYEQYF
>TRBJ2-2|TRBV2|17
CASTGLAGAANTGELFF
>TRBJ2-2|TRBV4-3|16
CASSQYSSGGTGELFF
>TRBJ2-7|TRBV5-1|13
CASSWTAEYEQYF
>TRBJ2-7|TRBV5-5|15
CASSAEGGPSYEQYF
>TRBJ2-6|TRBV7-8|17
CASSGQGAGSGANVLTF
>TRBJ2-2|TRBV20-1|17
CSARDPWVAGEVGELFF
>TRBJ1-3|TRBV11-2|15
CASSFNTGVINTIYF
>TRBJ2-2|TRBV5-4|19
CASRGTSGGRAVDTGELFF
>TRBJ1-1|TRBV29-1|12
CSATRMNTEAFF